This T cell receptor beta chain stems from a study of T cell responses to AZD1222 COVID-19 vaccine. For this clone: Its antigen is unknown.

Study-level findings and limits: Nearly half of spike-specific TCRs reportedly target unmutated variant regions.

The CDR3 extends over 13 amino acids. Trimming shortened V by 6 bases and J by 0 bases, and 6 bases separated the two germline ends. The germline V gene has CDR1 MNHEY and CDR2 SVGAGI. Profiling relied on immunoSEQ multiplex PCR, and the TCRdb table lists in-frame clones only, not all of them. Among 100,000 to 150,000 clones listed, about nine tenths were seen once. The origin of this receptor is an adult in good health. This chain uses TRBV6-5 with TRBJ1-5; unclear D gene. The source was peripheral blood, collected on day 0 of AZD1222 vaccination. CDR3 in DNA: TGTGCCAGCAGGGGCCCTAGCAATCAGCCCCAGCATTTT. It yields the protein CASRGPSNQPQHF.